The 17 T cell receptor beta chains presented below share a single source sample, sequenced in a study of blood T cell repertoires in COVID-19. Only in-frame clones appear in the TCRdb table, and some are missing; sequencing was by immunoSEQ multiplex PCR. The sample consists of a few hundred thousand clones, 65% to 85% of them appearing once. Sequencing used PBMCs or T cells enriched from blood (not recorded which). Receptor source: a man between 45 and 60 years old who had recovered from COVID-19.

This rearrangement joins TRBV20-1 to TRBJ1-2; perhaps TRBD1 as D (5 bases). V gave up 1 base and J gave up 8 bases, with 8 bases separating them. Per germline, CDR1 DFQATT and CDR2 SNEGSKA (reference sequence). The CDR3 covers 11 residues. CDR3 nucleotides: TGCAGTGCTAGAGCAGGGTACGGCTACACCTTC. Translated, it gives CSARAGYGYTF.

The V and J genes are TRBV27 and TRBJ1-1; 8 nucleotides match TRBD1. V trimming: 5 bases; J trimming: 6 bases; junction bases outside the gene matches: 17. Germline loops: CDR1 MNHEY, CDR2 SMNVEV (reference sequence). The CDR3 is 17 amino acids. The CDR3 region is CASSPGAGGVRMAEAFF. In DNA form, the CDR3 reads TGTGCCAGCAGTCCCGGGGCAGGGGGCGTTAGGATGGCTGAAGCTTTCTTT.

The rearrangement uses TRBV9 and TRBJ2-1; D possibly corresponds to TRBD2 (6 bases). Germline lookup yields CDR1 SGDLS and CDR2 YYNGEE. Trimming stripped 3 bases from V and 0 bases from J, with 10 bases between. The CDR3 is 15 residues long. For the CDR3, the DNA is TGTGCCAGCAGCGCGCAGGAGGGCTCCTACAATGAGCAGTTCTTC. This codes for CASSAQEGSYNEQFF.

In regard to this clone: The junction departs from the called germline gene at one end, perhaps through a read error. The J gene is TRBJ2-5, the V gene TRBV7-7; 8 nucleotides line up with TRBD2. Germline CDR1 and CDR2: SSHAT and FNYEAQ (reference sequence). This CDR3 contains 15 residues. Here the CDR3 DNA reads TGTGCTAGCAGCTTAGGTAGCGGGGTTAGGGAGACCCAGTACTTC. Translating gives CASSLGSGVRETQYF.

This clone was seen a few times. The chain is built from TRBV19 and TRBJ1-1; 8 bases line up with TRBD1. The CDR3 loop spans 14 amino acids. The J segment lost 3 bases and the V segment lost 6 bases, leaving 6 bases of the junction unmatched. CDR1 LNHDA and CDR2 SQIVND come from the germline V gene (reference sequence). DNA of the CDR3: TGTGCCAGTAGGCGGACAGGGTCGGACACTGAAGCTTTCTTT. This sequence encodes CASRRTGSDTEAFF.

The chain employs TRBV6-2 or TRBV6-3 and TRBJ2-2; 13 bases are shared with TRBD2. CDR3 length equals 19 residues. Germline loops: CDR1 MNHEY, CDR2 SVGEGT. V shed 4 bases, J shed 3 bases, and the junction held 11 bases outside the gene matches. The CDR3 sequence is CASSSIGTSGTGDTGELFF. CDR3 sequence (DNA): TGTGCCAGCAGTTCCATCGGGACTAGCGGGACCGGGGACACCGGGGAGCTGTTTTTT.

The genes are TRBV28 and TRBJ2-3, with 7 bases aligning to TRBD1. V gave up 8 bases and J gave up 5 bases; unmatched junction bases: 7. The CDR3 consists of 13 residues. Germline CDR1 MDHEN, CDR2 SYDVKM. The CDR3 nucleotides are TGTGCCAGCTTGCAGGGGGATCAAGATACGCAGTATTTT. It yields the protein CASLQGDQDTQYF.

The J gene is TRBJ1-2, the V gene TRBV25-1; D gene uncertain. The CDR3 consists of 11 residues. The ends were cut back, 2 bases at V and 7 bases at J, with 5 bases in the middle. The germline CDR1 and CDR2 sequences are MGHDK and SYGVNS. CDR3 amino acids: CASSEQIGYTF. DNA for the CDR3: TGTGCCAGCAGTGAACAGATTGGCTACACCTTC.

Only one count was recorded for this clone. This chain links TRBV28 with TRBJ2-2; tentative D call: TRBD2 (5 bases). This CDR3 is 15 amino acids long. V lost 6 bases, J lost 6 bases, and 17 bases lay in between. The germline gives CDR1 MDHEN, CDR2 SYDVKM. The CDR3 spells CASSPRPGSAGELFF. The CDR3 nucleotides read TGTGCCAGCAGCCCCAGACCGGGGAGTGCCGGGGAGCTGTTTTTT.

This chain connects TRBV7-8 to TRBJ1-6, with D uncertain. Germline V CDR1 and CDR2: SGHVS, FQNEAQ. Deletions cut 1 base from V and 9 bases from J, with 13 bases between. CDR3 length: 15 residues. In DNA form, the CDR3 reads TGTGCCAGCAGCTTAGGACAAGCCGAGGGTTCACCCCTCCACTTT. Its translation is CASSLGQAEGSPLHF.

This chain links TRBV4-1 with TRBJ1-6; TRBD1 matches at 7 bases. Per germline, CDR1 MGHRA and CDR2 YSYEKL. Trimming cost V 4 bases and J 0 bases; bases outside gene matches: 12. CDR3 length equals 19 residues. The CDR3 loop reads CASSPRDSEAPSYNSPLHF. The CDR3 coding sequence is TGCGCCAGCAGCCCCCGGGACAGTGAGGCCCCCTCCTATAATTCACCCCTCCACTTT.

The rearrangement links TRBV3-1 (or the pseudogene TRBV3-2) to TRBJ1-5; 7 positions agree with TRBD1. J lost 7 bases, V lost 6 bases, and 9 bases had no gene match. Germline-derived CDR1 and CDR2 are LGHDT and YNNKEL (reference sequence). There are 14 residues in the CDR3. The CDR3 spells CASRNSGQHQPQHF. CDR3 DNA: TGTGCCAGCAGGAACTCGGGACAGCACCAGCCCCAGCATTTT.

This clone was found a few times. V and J are TRBV9 and TRBJ2-3; 11 bases align to TRBD2. The CDR3 is 16 amino acids. Losses at the gene ends were 0 bases for V and 6 bases for J; bases not matched to a gene: 6. Germline CDR1 reads SGDLS; CDR2 reads YYNGEE. The CDR3 nucleotides are TGTGCCAGCAGCGTAGGTGGACTAGCGGGCTCCGATACGCAGTATTTT. This translates into CASSVGGLAGSDTQYF. Drawing the rest from reference TRBV9 and TRBJ2-3, the complete variable domain is DSGVTQTPKHLITATGQRVTLRCSPRSGDLSVYWYQQSLDQGLQFLIQYYNGEERAKGNILERFSAQQFPDLHSELNLSSLELGDSALYFCASSVGGLAGSDTQYFGPGTRLTVL.

This chain uses TRBV19 with TRBJ2-3, with TRBD2 matching over 7 bases. CDR1 is LNHDA and CDR2 is SQIVND in the germline V gene (reference sequence). Trimming at V came to 7 bases and at J to 4 bases, leaving 11 bases not matched to a gene. This CDR3 is 15 amino acids long. The CDR3 DNA reads TGTGCCAGTACCCCTAGCGGCCCCAGGGCAGATACGCAGTATTTT. This sequence encodes CASTPSGPRADTQYF.

The chain links TRBV27 to TRBJ1-1; the match to TRBD1 covers 10 bases. In germline, CDR1 is MNHEY, CDR2 SMNVEV (reference sequence). J was trimmed by 4 bases and V by 5 bases; bases with no gene match: 7. The CDR3 consists of 15 residues. Here the CDR3 DNA reads TGTGCCAGCAGTCAAAGGACAGGGGGGACCACTGAAGCTTTCTTT. Translation gives CASSQRTGGTTEAFF.

The gene calls are TRBV9 and TRBJ2-7; the D gene is possibly TRBD2 (5 bases). Germline CDR1 is SGDLS and CDR2 is YYNGEE. This CDR3 is built from 14 residues. Deletions cut 0 bases from V and 3 bases from J, with 10 bases between. This CDR3 is CASSVGGGYYEQYF. In DNA, the CDR3 is TGTGCCAGCAGCGTAGGTGGCGGGTACTACGAGCAGTACTTC.

This chain uses TRBV5-1 with TRBJ1-3; D unclear. CDR3 length: 16 amino acids. V was trimmed by 3 bases and J by 0 bases, leaving 13 bases between them. Per the germline V gene, CDR1 is SGHRS and CDR2 is YFSETQ. Here the CDR3 reads CASSSTLQHSGNTIYF. CDR3 nucleotide sequence: TGCGCCAGCAGCTCGACCCTACAGCACTCTGGAAACACCATATATTTT.